This T cell receptor (beta chain) was retrieved from a study of T cell repertoires in cytomegalovirus infection. Study-wide context: Public TCR beta signatures indicated both CMV infection and matching HLA type. Study-level findings and limits: The ex vivo response was dominated by HLA-C-restricted CMV-specific TCR beta clonotypes. Cumulated frequencies of public TCR beta families served to identify carriers of CMV plus the relevant HLA.

TCRdb redid the calling of the reads with MiXCR, one entry per CDR3 protein. The sample consists of 250,000 to 300,000 distinct CDR3 sequences, approximately 9.2% of them appearing once. On this clonotype itself: The antigen is not known.

V gave up 1 base and J gave up 7 bases, with 13 bases separating them. The CDR3 contains 14 residues. Germline CDR1 and CDR2: LNHNV and YYDKDF (reference sequence). The clonotype originates from a human donor in good health (CMV status not recorded). Some clones in this sample may be carry-over from other donors' samples. The genes are TRBV15 and TRBJ1-2, with D possibly being TRBD1 (5 bases). Sequencing was carried out using PBMCs. CDR3 sequence: CATSRGGRQAGYTF. CDR3 sequence (DNA): TGTGCCACCAGCAGAGGGGGGAGACAAGCTGGCTACACCTTC.